This TCR beta chain was sequenced for a study of blood T cells in healthy people across ages. Regarding the study as a whole: Higher diversity and more naive CD4+ cells were features of long-lived donors, compared to aged donors. As naive T cell percentage varied, TCR beta diversity correlated strongly with it.

Per germline, CDR1 SGHRS and CDR2 YFSETQ. CDR3 length: 15 amino acids. The V end was cut by 5 bases, the J end by 0 bases, with 12 bases between. A word on this clonotype: Antigen unknown.

PCR was performed a second time for about 7 to 11 cycles using a sample-barcoded 5' primer and a J-beta primer mix. TCRdb itself ran the 5' RACE reads through MiXCR, one entry per CDR3 protein. The sample holds some 760,000 distinct CDR3 sequences, approximately 25% seen once. This sample also belongs to another study, concerning T cells of mothers and their children. As that study records: Three healthy Caucasian mothers served as donors, and their six children did as well.

The sequence came from a boy aged 5-17 years in good health. The V and J genes are TRBV5-1 and TRBJ2-1; possibly TRBD1 or TRBD2 for D (5 bases each). The sample consisted of blood. The CDR3: CASRLGESSYNEQFF. CDR3 nucleotides: TGCGCCAGCAGGCTGGGGGAGAGCTCCTACAATGAGCAGTTCTTC.